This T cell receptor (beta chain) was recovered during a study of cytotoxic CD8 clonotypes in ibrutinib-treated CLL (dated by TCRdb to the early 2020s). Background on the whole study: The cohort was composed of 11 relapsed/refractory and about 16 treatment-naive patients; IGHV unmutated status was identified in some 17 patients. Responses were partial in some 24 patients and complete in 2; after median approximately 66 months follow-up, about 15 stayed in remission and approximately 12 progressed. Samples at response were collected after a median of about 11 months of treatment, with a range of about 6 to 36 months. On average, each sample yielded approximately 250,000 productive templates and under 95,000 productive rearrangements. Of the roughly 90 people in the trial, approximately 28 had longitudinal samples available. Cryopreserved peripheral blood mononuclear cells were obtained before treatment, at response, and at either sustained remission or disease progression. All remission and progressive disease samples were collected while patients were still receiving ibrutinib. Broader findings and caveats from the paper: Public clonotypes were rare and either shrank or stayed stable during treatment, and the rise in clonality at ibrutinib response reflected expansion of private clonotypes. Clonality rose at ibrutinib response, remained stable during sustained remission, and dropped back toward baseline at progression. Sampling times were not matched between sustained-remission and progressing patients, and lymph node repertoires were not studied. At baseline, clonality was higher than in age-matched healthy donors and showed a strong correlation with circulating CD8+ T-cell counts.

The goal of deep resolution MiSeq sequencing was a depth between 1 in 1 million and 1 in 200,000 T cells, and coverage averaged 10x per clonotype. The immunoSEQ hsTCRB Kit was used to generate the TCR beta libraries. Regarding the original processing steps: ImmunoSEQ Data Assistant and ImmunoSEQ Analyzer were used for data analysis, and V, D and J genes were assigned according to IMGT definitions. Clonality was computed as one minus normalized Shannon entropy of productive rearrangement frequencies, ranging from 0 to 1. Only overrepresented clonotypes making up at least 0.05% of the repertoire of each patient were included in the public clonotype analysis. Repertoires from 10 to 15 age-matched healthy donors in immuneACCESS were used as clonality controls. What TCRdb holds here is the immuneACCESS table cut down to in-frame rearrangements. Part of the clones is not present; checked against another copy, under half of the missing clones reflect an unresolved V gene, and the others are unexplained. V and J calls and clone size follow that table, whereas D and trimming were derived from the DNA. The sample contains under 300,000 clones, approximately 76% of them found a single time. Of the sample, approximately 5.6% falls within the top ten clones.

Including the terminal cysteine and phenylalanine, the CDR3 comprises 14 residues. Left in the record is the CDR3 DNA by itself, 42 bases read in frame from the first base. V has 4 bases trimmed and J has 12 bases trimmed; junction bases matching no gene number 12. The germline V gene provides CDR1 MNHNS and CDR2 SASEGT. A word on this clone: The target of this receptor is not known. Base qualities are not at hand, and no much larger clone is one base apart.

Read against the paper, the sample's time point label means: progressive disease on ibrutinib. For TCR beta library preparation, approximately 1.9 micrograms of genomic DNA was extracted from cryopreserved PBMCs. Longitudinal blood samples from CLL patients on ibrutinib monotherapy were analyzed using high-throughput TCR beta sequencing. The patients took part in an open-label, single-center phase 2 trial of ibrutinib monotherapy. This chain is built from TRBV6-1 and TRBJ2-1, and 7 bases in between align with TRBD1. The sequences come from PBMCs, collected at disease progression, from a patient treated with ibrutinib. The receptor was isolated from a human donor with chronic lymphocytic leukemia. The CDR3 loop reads CASSGSPNRGRQFF. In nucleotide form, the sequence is TGTGCCAGCAGTGGTTCCCCCAACAGGGGTCGGCAGTTCTTC.